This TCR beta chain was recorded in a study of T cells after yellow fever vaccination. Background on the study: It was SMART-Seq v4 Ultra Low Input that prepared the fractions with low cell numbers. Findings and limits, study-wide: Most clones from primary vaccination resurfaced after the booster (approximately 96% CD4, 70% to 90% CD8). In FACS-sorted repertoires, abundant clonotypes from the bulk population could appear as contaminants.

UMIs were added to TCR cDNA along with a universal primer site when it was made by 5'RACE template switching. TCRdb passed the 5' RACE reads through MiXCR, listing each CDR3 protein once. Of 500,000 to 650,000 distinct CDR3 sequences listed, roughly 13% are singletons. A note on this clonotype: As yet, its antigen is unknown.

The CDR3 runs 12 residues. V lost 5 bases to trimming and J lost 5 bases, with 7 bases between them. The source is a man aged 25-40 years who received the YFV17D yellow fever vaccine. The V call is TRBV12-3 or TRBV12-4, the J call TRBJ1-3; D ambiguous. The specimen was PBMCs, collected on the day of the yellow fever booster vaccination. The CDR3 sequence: CASSMYRNTIYF. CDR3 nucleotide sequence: TGTGCCAGCAGTATGTATAGAAACACCATATATTTT.